These 27 T cell receptor beta chains share one sample of origin, sequenced in a study of cytomegalovirus exposure and HLA in healthy donors (dated by TCRdb to the late 2010s). Receptor libraries were prepared by the immunoSEQ multiplex PCR assay. For the multiplex PCR, a mixture combining 60 forward primers for TCR Vbeta segments and 13 reverse primers for TCR Jbeta segments was used. TCRdb took this table from immuneACCESS and kept in-frame rearrangements with V and J called. Such tables lack part of the clones; where checked against another copy, unresolved V genes explain under half of the gap, and the rest is unexplained. The sample has 200,000 to 250,000 clones on record, roughly 79% of them singletons. 0.55% to 0.7% of the sample is in the top ten clones. Sequences were obtained from PBMCs. The receptors were sampled from a woman in her forties in good health and CMV-seronegative.

The chain joins TRBV19 to TRBJ1-1; 8 nucleotides agree with TRBD1. Germline CDR1 LNHDA, CDR2 SQIVND (reference sequence). The CDR3 consists of 13 residues. Trimming removed 10 bases from V and 3 bases from J; junction bases left unmatched: 7. The CDR3 DNA is TGTGCCACTACAGGGGGAGGGCACACTGAAGCTTTCTTT. It encodes CATTGGGHTEAFF.

The chain carries TRBV11-2 and TRBJ2-3, with TRBD2 identical over 11 bases. Germline V lookup: CDR1 SGHAT, CDR2 FQNNGV. The J segment lost 0 bases and the V segment lost 1 base, leaving 6 bases of the junction unmatched. The CDR3 runs to 18 residues. For the CDR3, the DNA is TGTGCCAGCAGCTTAGGCCTAGCGGGGGGACAAAGCACAGATACGCAGTATTTT. This codes for CASSLGLAGGQSTDTQYF.

This chain uses TRBV12-2 with TRBJ2-1; the DNA was not used to check the table's D call, TRBD2. TRBV12-2 is a documented pseudogene. The CDR3 runs 17 residues. The CDR3 sequence: CASRTRLTPGLANEQFF. In DNA, the CDR3 is TGTGCAAGTCGCACACGCCTGACCCCGGGACTAGCAAATGAGCAGTTCTTC.

The rearrangement links TRBV7-8 to TRBJ1-1, with 7 bases aligning to TRBD1. There are 15 residues in the CDR3. J was trimmed by 3 bases and V by 6 bases; bases with no gene match: 10. Germline-derived CDR1 and CDR2 are SGHVS and FQNEAQ. CDR3 loop: CASSFTGELDTEAFF. DNA for the CDR3: TGTGCCAGCAGTTTCACAGGGGAATTGGACACTGAAGCTTTCTTT.

The chain carries TRBV19 and TRBJ2-3, with 9 bases fitting TRBD2. Trimming cost V 3 bases and J 3 bases; bases outside gene matches: 4. The CDR3 is 15 amino acids. From germline, CDR1 is LNHDA and CDR2 SQIVND (reference sequence). The CDR3: CASSMGLAGTDTQYF. The CDR3 nucleotides read TGTGCCAGTAGTATGGGGCTAGCGGGGACAGATACGCAGTATTTT. The variable domain in full, completed from reference TRBV19 and TRBJ2-3, reads DGGITQSPKYLFRKEGQNVTLSCEQNLNHDAMYWYRQDPGQGLRLIYYSQIVNDFQKGDIAEGYSVSREKKESFPLTVTSAQKNPTAFYLCASSMGLAGTDTQYFGPGTRLTVL.

V is TRBV9 and J is TRBJ1-6; D not certain. The CDR3 is 14 residues long. Between the trimmed V and J ends, which lost 3 bases and 0 bases, there was a span of 4 bases. The germline CDR1 and CDR2 sequences are SGDLS and YYNGEE. The CDR3 nucleotides read TGTGCCAGCAGCGGGAGCTCCTATAATTCACCCCTCCACTTT. As protein: CASSGSSYNSPLHF. Complete variable domain (other parts from reference TRBV9 and TRBJ1-6): DSGVTQTPKHLITATGQRVTLRCSPRSGDLSVYWYQQSLDQGLQFLIQYYNGEERAKGNILERFSAQQFPDLHSELNLSSLELGDSALYFCASSGSSYNSPLHFGNGTRLTVT.

The sample holds a few counts of this clone. The rearrangement joins TRBV4-3 to TRBJ2-3; possible D gene TRBD2, 5 bases. Germline V CDR1 and CDR2: LGHNA, YSLEER. Trimming took off 1 base at V and 6 bases at J, with 5 bases between the two ends. This CDR3 contains 12 residues. The CDR3 sequence is CASSQGEDTQYF. The CDR3 bases are TGCGCCAGCAGCCAAGGGGAGGATACGCAGTATTTT.

This chain links TRBV6-5 with TRBJ2-5; 15 positions match TRBD2. Germline CDR1 and CDR2: MNHEY and SVGAGI. The CDR3 loop spans 16 amino acids. Trimming cost V 2 bases and J 5 bases; bases outside gene matches: 3. Written as DNA, the CDR3 is TGTGCCAGCAGTTACCCAGGGACTAGCGGGGGGGAGACCCAGTACTTC. Encoded protein: CASSYPGTSGGETQYF.

The rearrangement joins TRBV5-6 to TRBJ1-5; D gene uncertain. The CDR3 spans 14 residues. V lost 2 bases to trimming and J lost 4 bases, with 10 bases between them. Germline values: CDR1 SGHDT, CDR2 YYEEEE. For the CDR3, the DNA is TGTGCCAGCAGCTTTAGGCGGGGTAATCAGCCCCAGCATTTT. Protein: CASSFRRGNQPQHF.

This chain joins TRBV5-1 and TRBJ2-3, with D possibly matching TRBD1 (5 bases). Germline V lookup: CDR1 SGHRS, CDR2 YFSETQ. V shed 0 bases and J shed 2 bases, with 10 bases lying between them. This CDR3 is built from 15 residues. CDR3 DNA sequence: TGCGCCAGCAGCTTGGGTGGACAAACCACAGATACGCAGTATTTT. This codes for CASSLGGQTTDTQYF.

The chain is built from TRBV11-2 and TRBJ1-2; D gene uncertain. Looked up from germline, CDR1 is SGHAT and CDR2 is FQNNGV. V was trimmed by 1 base and J by 6 bases, leaving 9 bases between them. This CDR3 region has 13 residues. DNA for the CDR3: TGTGCCAGCAGCTTAGTAGCCCTTGATGGCTACACCTTC. It is translated as CASSLVALDGYTF.

V usage is TRBV4-2 and J usage is TRBJ2-3; tentative D call: TRBD2 (5 bases). This CDR3 has 15 residues. The germline gives CDR1 LGHNA, CDR2 YNFKEQ. Trimming stripped 0 bases from V and 6 bases from J, with 13 bases between. CDR3 DNA sequence: TGTGCCAGCAGCCAAGAGTCGCGAGGGTCGGATACGCAGTATTTT. Its protein is CASSQESRGSDTQYF.

The CDR3 bases are TGTGCCAGCAGCGTAGGGACAGGGGGTCGGACTGAAGCTTTCTTT. Amino acid sequence: CASSVGTGGRTEAFF. The chain links TRBV9 to TRBJ1-1, with TRBD1 matching 10 bases. V lost 0 bases, J lost 5 bases, and 4 bases stayed unmatched. The CDR3 runs 15 residues. CDR1 is SGDLS, CDR2 YYNGEE, per germline.

The rearrangement links TRBV27 to TRBJ1-6; D remains unclear. Germline values: CDR1 MNHEY, CDR2 SMNVEV (reference sequence). Between the trimmed V and J ends, which lost 2 bases and 0 bases, there was a span of 11 bases. There are 17 residues in the CDR3. The CDR3 spells CASSLETVSSYNSPLHF. CDR3 DNA: TGTGCCAGCAGTTTAGAAACAGTGAGCTCCTATAATTCACCCCTCCACTTT.

V gene TRBV2 combines with J gene TRBJ1-5, with 8 bases lining up with TRBD1. The germline gives CDR1 SNHLY, CDR2 FYNNEI. Trimming cost V 5 bases and J 4 bases; bases outside gene matches: 7. The CDR3 has 15 residues. The CDR3 protein is CASSSNRGGNQPQHF. In nucleotides, the CDR3 is TGTGCCAGCAGTTCGAACAGGGGGGGGAATCAGCCCCAGCATTTT.

The chain links TRBV6-6 to TRBJ1-4; tentative D call: TRBD1 (6 bases). Germline V CDR1 and CDR2: MNHNY, SVGAGI (reference sequence). Trimming cost V 7 bases and J 6 bases, with 9 bases left between them. This CDR3 is built from 12 residues. The CDR3, as DNA: TGTGCCAGCAAATCAGGGGATGAAAAACTGTTTTTT. It is translated as CASKSGDEKLFF.

The chain combines TRBV5-1 with TRBJ1-2, with 10 bases that match TRBD1. Germline CDR1 and CDR2: SGHRS and YFSETQ. V lost 4 bases, J lost 6 bases, and 6 bases stayed unmatched. The CDR3 consists of 14 residues. CDR3 in amino acids: CASSRQGARDGYTF. CDR3 nucleotides: TGCGCCAGCAGCCGACAGGGGGCGCGGGATGGCTACACCTTC.

V usage is TRBV5-1 and J usage is TRBJ2-3, with unresolved D. The CDR3 is 14 amino acids. The V end was cut by 1 base, the J end by 0 bases, with 6 bases between. Germline V gives CDR1 SGHRS, CDR2 YFSETQ. The CDR3 coding sequence is TGCGCCAGCAGCTTGCACTCTAGCACAGATACGCAGTATTTT. Its translation: CASSLHSSTDTQYF. Together with reference TRBV5-1 and TRBJ2-3, the CDR3 gives the full variable domain: KAGVTQTPRYLIKTRGQQVTLSCSPISGHRSVSWYQQTPGQGLQFLFEYFSETQRNKGNFPGRFSGRQFSNSRSEMNVSTLELGDSALYLCASSLHSSTDTQYFGPGTRLTVL.

Details on this clone: At one of its ends the junction is not consistent with the germline gene, which may arise from a read error. CDR3 sequence (DNA): TGTGCCAGCAGCCCCGGACTAGCGGAGACGTACCAAGAGGCCCAGTACTTC. This encodes CASSPGLAETYQEAQYF. This chain connects TRBV5-4 to TRBJ2-5; the match to TRBD2 covers 10 bases. The CDR3 is 17 amino acids. The germline gives CDR1 SGHNT, CDR2 YYREEE (reference sequence).

The chain joins TRBV7-9 to TRBJ2-7; weak D call: TRBD2 (5 bases). V was shortened by 4 bases and J by 5 bases, with 15 bases between the two germline ends. CDR1 and CDR2 from the germline V gene are SEHNR and FQNEAQ (reference sequence). The length of the CDR3 is 14 residues. CDR3 sequence: CASSSTRGLDEQYF. The CDR3 DNA sequence: TGTGCCAGCAGCTCCACCCGGGGTCTGGACGAGCAGTACTTC.

This sequence joins TRBV19 and TRBJ1-2; D perhaps matches TRBD1 (5 bases). There are 13 residues in the CDR3. In germline, CDR1 is LNHDA, CDR2 SQIVND (reference sequence). The V and J ends lost 8 bases and 4 bases respectively, with 14 bases between them. For the CDR3, the DNA is TGTGCCAGTTCAGGGTTCTCGATCTATGGCTACACCTTC. Translating it yields CASSGFSIYGYTF.

This clone was recorded a few times. V is TRBV4-1 and J is TRBJ2-1; possible D gene TRBD2, 5 bases. This CDR3 region has 15 residues. V was cut by 5 bases and J by 0 bases, with 11 bases left in between. Germline V gene sequence: CDR1 MGHRA, CDR2 YSYEKL. CDR3 nucleotides: TGCGCCAGCAGCGCTGTGGGGAGCTCCTACAATGAGCAGTTCTTC. The encoded protein is CASSAVGSSYNEQFF.

This chain connects TRBV6-4 to TRBJ2-2, with 7 bases that match TRBD2. The CDR3 extends over 16 amino acids. V lost 7 bases, J lost 0 bases, and 8 bases stayed unmatched. Per the germline V gene, CDR1 is MRHNA and CDR2 is SNTAGT. CDR3 in amino acids: CASKWAAGANTGELFF. The CDR3 coding sequence is TGTGCCAGCAAATGGGCTGCGGGGGCGAACACCGGGGAGCTGTTTTTT.

This chain connects TRBV19 to TRBJ1-1; D is uncertain. V lost 3 bases and J 0 bases, leaving 11 bases between the germline ends. CDR3 length equals 15 residues. The germline V gene has CDR1 LNHDA and CDR2 SQIVND (reference sequence). The CDR3 DNA follows: TGTGCCAGTAGTATCTCAGGCATTGTGAACACTGAAGCTTTCTTT. Its protein is CASSISGIVNTEAFF. The variable domain in full, completed from reference TRBV19 and TRBJ1-1, reads DGGITQSPKYLFRKEGQNVTLSCEQNLNHDAMYWYRQDPGQGLRLIYYSQIVNDFQKGDIAEGYSVSREKKESFPLTVTSAQKNPTAFYLCASSISGIVNTEAFFGQGTRLTVV.

The chain has TRBV5-4 and TRBJ1-2; D is undetermined. Per germline, CDR1 SGHNT and CDR2 YYREEE (reference sequence). The length of the CDR3 is 17 residues. Deletions cut 5 bases from V and 6 bases from J, with 26 bases between. DNA of the CDR3: TGTGCCAGCAGTCTCGACGTATCCCCGGGAAGAAGGGATGGCTACACCTTC. Its protein is CASSLDVSPGRRDGYTF.

The chain carries TRBV30 and TRBJ1-2; 9 nucleotides align to TRBD1. This CDR3 contains 13 residues. Per germline, CDR1 GTSNPN and CDR2 SVGIG (reference sequence). The trim removed 5 bases at V and 8 bases at J, leaving 9 bases unmatched. As DNA, the CDR3 is TGTGCCTGGGTACGGACAGGGGCGGACGGCTACACCTTC. It yields the protein CAWVRTGADGYTF.

This chain joins TRBV2 and TRBJ1-6, with no clear D. The CDR3 has 15 amino acids. The germline V and J ends were trimmed by 8 bases and 7 bases, with 18 bases remaining between them. Germline V gene data show CDR1 as SNHLY and CDR2 as FYNNEI. The chain's CDR3 is CASARRGTKNSPLHF. CDR3 nucleotide sequence: TGTGCCAGCGCCCGACGGGGAACGAAAAATTCACCCCTCCACTTT.